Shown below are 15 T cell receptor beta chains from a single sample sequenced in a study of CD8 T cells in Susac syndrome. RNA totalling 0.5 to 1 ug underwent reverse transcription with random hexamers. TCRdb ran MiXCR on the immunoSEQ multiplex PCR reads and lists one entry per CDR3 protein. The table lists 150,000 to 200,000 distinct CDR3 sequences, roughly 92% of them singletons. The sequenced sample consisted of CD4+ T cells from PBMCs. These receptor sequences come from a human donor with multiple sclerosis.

This CDR3 is CASSPGWGQLSSALHF. The CDR3 DNA reads as TGCGCCAGCAGTCCGGGATGGGGACAGTTATCTTCGGCCCTCCACTTT. This chain connects TRBV5-1 to TRBJ1-6, with 7 bases lining up with TRBD1. With V trimmed by 5 bases and J by 14 bases, 19 bases remained unmatched. CDR3 size: 16 residues. Germline CDR1 and CDR2: SGHRS and YFSETQ.

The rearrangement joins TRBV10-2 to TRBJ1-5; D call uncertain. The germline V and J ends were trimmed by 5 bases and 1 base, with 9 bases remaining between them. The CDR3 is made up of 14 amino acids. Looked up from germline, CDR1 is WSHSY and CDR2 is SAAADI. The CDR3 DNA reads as TGCGCCAGCAGTAAGGGATCCAGCAATCAGCCCCAGCATTTT. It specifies CASSKGSSNQPQHF.

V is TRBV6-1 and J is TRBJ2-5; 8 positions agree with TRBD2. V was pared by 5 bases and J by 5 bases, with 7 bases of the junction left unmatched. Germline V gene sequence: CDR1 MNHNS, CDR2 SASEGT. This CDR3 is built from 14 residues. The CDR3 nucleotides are TGTGCCAGCAGTCACGGGGGGGCAGAGGAGACCCAGTACTTC. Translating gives CASSHGGAEETQYF.

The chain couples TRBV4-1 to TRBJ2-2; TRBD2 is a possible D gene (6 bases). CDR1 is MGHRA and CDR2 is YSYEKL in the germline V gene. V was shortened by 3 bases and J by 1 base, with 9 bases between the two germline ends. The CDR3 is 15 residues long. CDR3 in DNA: TGCGCCAGCAGCCATCTTAGCGGGAACACCGGGGAGCTGTTTTTT. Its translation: CASSHLSGNTGELFF.

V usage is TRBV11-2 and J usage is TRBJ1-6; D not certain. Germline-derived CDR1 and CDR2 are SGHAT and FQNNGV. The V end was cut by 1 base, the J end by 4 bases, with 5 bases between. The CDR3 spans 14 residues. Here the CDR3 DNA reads TGTGCCAGCAGCTTAGCACAGTATAATTCACCCCTCCACTTT. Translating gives CASSLAQYNSPLHF.

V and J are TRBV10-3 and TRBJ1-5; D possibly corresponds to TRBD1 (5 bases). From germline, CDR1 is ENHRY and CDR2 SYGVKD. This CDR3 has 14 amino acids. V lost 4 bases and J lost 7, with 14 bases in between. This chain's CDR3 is CAISAGEGDQPQHF. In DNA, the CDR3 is TGTGCCATCAGTGCCGGGGAAGGGGACCAGCCCCAGCATTTT.

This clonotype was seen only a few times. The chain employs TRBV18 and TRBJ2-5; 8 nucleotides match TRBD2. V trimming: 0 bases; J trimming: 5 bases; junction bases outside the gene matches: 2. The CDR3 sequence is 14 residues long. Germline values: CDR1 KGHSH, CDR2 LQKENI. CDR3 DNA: TGTGCCAGCTCACCACCTAGCGGGAAGGAGACCCAGTACTTC. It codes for CASSPPSGKETQYF.

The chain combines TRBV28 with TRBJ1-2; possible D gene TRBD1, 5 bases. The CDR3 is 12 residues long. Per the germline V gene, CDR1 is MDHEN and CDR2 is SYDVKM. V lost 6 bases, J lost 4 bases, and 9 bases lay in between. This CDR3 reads CASRGGPYGYTF. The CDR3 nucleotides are TGTGCCAGCAGGGGGGGACCCTATGGCTACACCTTC.

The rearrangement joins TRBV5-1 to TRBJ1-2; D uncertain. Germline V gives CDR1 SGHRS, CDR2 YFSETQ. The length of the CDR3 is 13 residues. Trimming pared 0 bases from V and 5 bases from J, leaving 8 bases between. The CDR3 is CASSLGGEYGYTF. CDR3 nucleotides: TGCGCCAGCAGCTTGGGTGGCGAATATGGCTACACCTTC.

The CDR3 nucleotides are TGTGCCAGCAGCGGGACAGGACAAAATACGCAGTATTTT. This gives the protein CASSGTGQNTQYF. V and J are TRBV3-1 and TRBJ2-3; 8 bases fit TRBD1. The junction had 5 bases not matched to a gene; V was cut back by 5 bases and J by 7 bases. Germline V gene lookup returns CDR1 LGHDT and CDR2 YNNKEL (reference sequence). The CDR3 has 13 amino acids.

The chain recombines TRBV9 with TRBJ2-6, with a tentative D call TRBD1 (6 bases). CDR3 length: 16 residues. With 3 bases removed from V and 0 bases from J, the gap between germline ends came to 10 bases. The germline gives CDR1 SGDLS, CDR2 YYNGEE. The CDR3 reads CASSAGQTSGANVLTF. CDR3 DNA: TGTGCCAGCAGCGCGGGACAAACCTCTGGGGCCAACGTCCTGACTTTC. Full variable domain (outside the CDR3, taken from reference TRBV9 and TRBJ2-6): DSGVTQTPKHLITATGQRVTLRCSPRSGDLSVYWYQQSLDQGLQFLIQYYNGEERAKGNILERFSAQQFPDLHSELNLSSLELGDSALYFCASSAGQTSGANVLTFGAGSRLTVL.

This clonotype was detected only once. The CDR3 reads CATSDGGSNYEQYF. CDR3 in DNA: TGTGCCACCAGTGATGGAGGCAGCAACTACGAGCAGTACTTC. This chain links TRBV24-1 with TRBJ2-7, with D maybe TRBD2 (5 bases). The V gene's germline CDR1 is KGHDR and CDR2 SFDVKD. The CDR3 loop spans 14 amino acids. V was cut by 3 bases and J by 3 bases, with 11 bases left in between.

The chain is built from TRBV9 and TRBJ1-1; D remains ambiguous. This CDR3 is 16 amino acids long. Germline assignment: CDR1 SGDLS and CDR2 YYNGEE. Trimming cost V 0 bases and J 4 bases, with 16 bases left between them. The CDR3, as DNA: TGTGCCAGCAGCGTAGCGGAGGGTTCCACGGGCACTGAAGCTTTCTTT. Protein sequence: CASSVAEGSTGTEAFF.

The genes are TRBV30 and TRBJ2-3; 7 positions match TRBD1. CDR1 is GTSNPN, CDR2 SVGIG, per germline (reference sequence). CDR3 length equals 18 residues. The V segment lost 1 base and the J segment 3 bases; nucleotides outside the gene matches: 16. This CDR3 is CAWSAPPPDFRGTDTQYF. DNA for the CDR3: TGTGCCTGGAGTGCGCCCCCACCCGACTTCAGGGGGACAGATACGCAGTATTTT.

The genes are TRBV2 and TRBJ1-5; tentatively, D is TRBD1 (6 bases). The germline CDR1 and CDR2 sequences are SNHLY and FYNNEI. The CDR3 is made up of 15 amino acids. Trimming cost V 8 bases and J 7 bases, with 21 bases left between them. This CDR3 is CASRRDTSGSQPQHF. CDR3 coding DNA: TGTGCCAGCCGCCGGGACACCTCGGGGAGCCAGCCCCAGCATTTT.